These 17 T cell receptor beta chains share one sample of origin, sequenced in a study of blood T cell repertoires in COVID-19. TCRdb's copy holds only in-frame clones and misses some; the assay was immunoSEQ multiplex PCR. The table shows 250,000 to 350,000 clones, with 75% to 90% occurring only once. Material for sequencing was peripheral blood. The receptors come from a woman aged 60 to 75 with acute or convalescent COVID-19.

This clone was detected once. V is TRBV28 and J is TRBJ2-7; 7 bases are a match to TRBD1. Germline CDR1 and CDR2: MDHEN and SYDVKM. There are 14 residues in the CDR3. V shed 5 bases, J shed 3 bases, and the junction held 7 bases outside the gene matches. The CDR3 sequence is CASSPGTADYEQYF. CDR3 bases: TGTGCCAGCAGTCCCGGGACAGCGGACTACGAGCAGTACTTC. The whole variable domain, remainder taken from reference TRBV28 and TRBJ2-7, is DVKVTQSSRYLVKRTGEKVFLECVQDMDHENMFWYRQDPGLGLRLIYFSYDVKMKEKGDIPEGYSVSREKKERFSLILESASTNQTSMYLCASSPGTADYEQYFGPGTRLTVT.

In its sample, this clone was seen once. The rearrangement joins TRBV4-2 to TRBJ2-2; D is perhaps TRBD2 (6 bases). V was trimmed by 4 bases and J by 2 bases, leaving 8 bases between them. Germline V gene data show CDR1 as LGHNA and CDR2 as YNFKEQ. CDR3 size: 14 residues. The CDR3 nucleotides read TGTGCCAGCAGCCCGCGGGACAACACCGGGGAGCTGTTTTTT. Translating gives CASSPRDNTGELFF.

The rearrangement uses TRBV7-9 and TRBJ2-5; 7 nucleotides agree with TRBD1. CDR3 size: 13 residues. J lost 5 bases, V lost 5 bases, and 5 bases had no gene match. Germline values: CDR1 SEHNR, CDR2 FQNEAQ (reference sequence). The CDR3 spells CASSQGVQETQYF. As DNA, the CDR3 is TGTGCCAGCAGCCAGGGGGTCCAGGAGACCCAGTACTTC.

The J gene is TRBJ1-4, the V gene TRBV27, with a possible D match to TRBD1 (6 bases). Per germline, CDR1 MNHEY and CDR2 SMNVEV (reference sequence). This CDR3 contains 15 residues. Between the trimmed V and J ends, which lost 4 bases and 10 bases, there was a span of 19 bases. DNA for the CDR3: TGTGCCAGCAGTTCCCGGGAAGGGGGTAGGGTAAAACTGTTTTTT. Its protein product is CASSSREGGRVKLFF.

This rearrangement joins TRBV6-2 or TRBV6-3 to TRBJ2-1; 7 positions agree with TRBD2. The V gene end was trimmed by 2 bases and the J gene end by 2 bases; junction bases not matched to a gene: 3. The CDR3 length is 15 residues. Germline-derived CDR1 and CDR2 are MNHEY and SVGEGT. The CDR3 DNA is TGTGCCAGCAGTTACGACGGGAGGACCTACAATGAGCAGTTCTTC. It is translated as CASSYDGRTYNEQFF.

This chain links TRBV28 with TRBJ1-5; 7 nucleotides match TRBD1. Germline V CDR1 and CDR2: MDHEN, SYDVKM. V was pared by 7 bases and J by 2 bases, with 8 bases of the junction left unmatched. This CDR3 has 15 residues. The CDR3 reads CASTRQGVRNQPQHF. The CDR3 nucleotides are TGTGCCAGCACCCGACAGGGAGTACGCAATCAGCCCCAGCATTTT.

The chain uses TRBV10-3 and TRBJ2-3, with 9 bases aligning to TRBD1. Germline CDR1 is ENHRY and CDR2 is SYGVKD. Germline trimming cut 9 bases from V and 6 bases from J; bases unmatched to any gene: 13. CDR3 length: 15 residues. CDR3: CAIGEPGQGIDTQYF. The CDR3 nucleotides are TGTGCCATAGGCGAACCGGGACAGGGTATCGATACGCAGTATTTT.

This clone has just one count. This chain uses TRBV7-9 with TRBJ2-7; 9 bases are shared with TRBD2. V lost 7 bases and J lost 1; bases outside the gene matches: 8. The CDR3 runs 15 residues. The V gene's germline CDR1 is SEHNR and CDR2 FQNEAQ (reference sequence). CDR3 sequence reads: CASNNLAGVSYEQYF. CDR3 nucleotides: TGTGCCAGCAACAATTTAGCGGGAGTATCCTACGAGCAGTACTTC.

The chain links TRBV6-2 or TRBV6-3 to TRBJ1-5, with 8 bases aligning to TRBD1. J lost 0 bases, V lost 5 bases, and 9 bases had no gene match. The V gene's germline CDR1 is MNHEY and CDR2 SVGEGT. The CDR3 spans 17 residues. Here the CDR3 DNA reads TGTGCCAGCAGTGGGGACAGGCCCACTATTAGCAATCAGCCCCAGCATTTT. It codes for CASSGDRPTISNQPQHF.

CDR3 nucleotides: TGTGCCAGCAGCCCATACAGGGAAGCCTACGAGCAGTACTTC. It specifies CASSPYREAYEQYF. The genes are TRBV9 and TRBJ2-7; D might be TRBD1 (6 bases). Germline lookup yields CDR1 SGDLS and CDR2 YYNGEE. CDR3 length equals 14 residues. The V gene lost 4 bases and the J gene lost 2 bases, with 13 bases spanning the gap.

The rearrangement uses TRBV6-6 and TRBJ2-5; tentative D call: TRBD1 (5 bases). V was clipped by 10 bases and J by 5 bases, with 26 bases between them. The germline V gene has CDR1 MNHNY and CDR2 SVGAGI (reference sequence). CDR3 length: 16 residues. The CDR3 bases are TGTGCCACCGCATACAGCAGTGGGGCCTTGGTGGAGACCCAGTACTTC. Translating gives CATAYSSGALVETQYF.

Points on this clone: Other DNA variants within this sample encode the same CDR3. This chain uses TRBV28 with TRBJ1-2; 8 bases agree with TRBD1. CDR3 length: 13 residues. CDR1 is MDHEN and CDR2 is SYDVKM in the germline V gene. With V trimmed by 6 bases and J by 5 bases, 5 bases remained unmatched. Here the CDR3 DNA reads TGTGCCAGCAGCCTTGGACAGGGTTATGGCTACACCTTC. As protein: CASSLGQGYGYTF.

The V gene is TRBV6-6, the J gene TRBJ2-1; 9 bases align to TRBD2. CDR3 size: 16 residues. Looked up from germline, CDR1 is MNHNY and CDR2 is SVGAGI (reference sequence). J was trimmed by 3 bases and V by 0 bases; bases with no gene match: 3. CDR3 protein: CASSYSLRGGYNEQFF. CDR3 DNA: TGTGCCAGCAGTTACTCCCTGCGGGGGGGCTACAATGAGCAGTTCTTC.

The V and J genes are TRBV2 and TRBJ2-3, with TRBD2 identical over 10 bases. V lost 9 bases, J lost 0 bases, and 9 bases stayed unmatched. The germline V gene encodes CDR1 SNHLY and CDR2 FYNNEI. The CDR3 covers 16 residues. The CDR3 loop reads CASDGLAGVSTDTQYF. Written as DNA, the CDR3 is TGTGCCAGTGACGGGCTAGCGGGGGTTAGCACAGATACGCAGTATTTT.

The chain combines TRBV7-9 with TRBJ2-2; D possibly corresponds to TRBD2 (6 bases). Trimming took 5 bases from V and 5 from J, leaving 15 bases between them. The CDR3 length is 15 residues. CDR1 SEHNR and CDR2 FQNEAQ come from the germline V gene (reference sequence). The CDR3 region has the DNA TGTGCCAGCAGCGTACCCTTCGGGGGAACCGGGGAGCTGTTTTTT. Amino acids: CASSVPFGGTGELFF.

The genes are TRBV6-2 or TRBV6-3 and TRBJ1-5; 7 bases map to TRBD1. The junction had 14 bases not matched to a gene; V was cut back by 0 bases and J by 0 bases. From germline, CDR1 is MNHEY and CDR2 SVGEGT. The CDR3 is 20 amino acids. CDR3 bases: TGTGCCAGCAGTTACTCCCTATCAGGGGGGTCGAGATATAGCAATCAGCCCCAGCATTTT. Its translation is CASSYSLSGGSRYSNQPQHF.

The chain employs TRBV23-1 and TRBJ1-2; TRBD1 matches at 8 bases. TRBV23-1 is noted as an ORF with a role that remains uncertain. V was clipped by 4 bases and J by 5 bases; unmatched bases: 12. The CDR3 contains 16 residues. The CDR3 region has the DNA TGCGCCAGCAGTCCCCTAGGGAGACAGGGGAATTATGGCTACACCTTC. Encoded protein: CASSPLGRQGNYGYTF.